This TCR beta chain was recovered during a study of STAT5B mutations in CD4+ large granular lymphocyte leukemia. Study in general: Among healthy donors, a particular HLA allele went with more CDR3 'QG' motifs.

On this clone itself: The antigen is undetermined.

Germline V gives CDR1 LNHDA, CDR2 SQIVND (reference sequence). Trimming left V 3 bases short and J 7 bases short, with 15 bases between. This CDR3 spans 14 amino acids. Sequencing was at survey level. Per the study methods: The detection floor for productive clonotype frequency was 2.59 x 10-5. Some clones are missing from TCRdb's copy, which holds only in-frame ones; the method was immunoSEQ multiplex PCR. The DNA was the basis for D and trimming; V, J and clone size are from that table. The table lists approximately 21,000 clones, 70% to 80% of them singletons. Study conclusions and caveats: 8/27 top patient clones versus 2/35 control clones were TRBV06-family.

This chain joins TRBV19 and TRBJ1-1; D not resolved. This clonotype originated in a human donor in good health. The sample consisted of CD4+ T cells from blood buffy coats. CDR3 amino acids: CASSMGIQLNEAFF. CDR3 bases: TGTGCCAGTAGTATGGGGATTCAGCTAAATGAAGCTTTCTTT.